The rows below give T cell receptor beta chains drawn from one sample of a study of blood T cell repertoires in COVID-19. Generated by immunoSEQ multiplex PCR, the TCRdb table keeps only in-frame clones and is missing some. The table shows around 150,000 clones, with roughly 80% occurring only once. The specimen was peripheral blood. These receptors originate from a man in his 70s with acute or convalescent COVID-19. The CDR3 runs from the conserved cysteine through the conserved F or W. A D gene is named only where the DNA matches it firmly. Clone size is given for some rows only: seen once, a few or many times, or a class if the clone is expanded.

len	d_gene	v_gene	j_gene	abundance	CDR3aa	CDR3nt
11	TRBD1	TRBV28	TRBJ1-2	NA	CASSFPTGGTF	TGTGCCAGCAGTTTCCCGACAGGGGGCACCTTC
15	TRBD1	TRBV6-1	TRBJ1-2	NA	CASSERGDRPLGYTF	TGTGCCAGCAGTGAAAGGGGGGACAGGCCCCTCGGCTACACCTTC
14	TRBD1	TRBV5-4	TRBJ1-6	NA	CASTIQGRNSPLHF	TGTGCCAGCACCATACAGGGGAGGAATTCACCCCTCCACTTT
14	NA	TRBV30	TRBJ1-1	NA	CAWRGYLRDTEAFF	TGTGCCTGGAGGGGGTACCTGCGGGACACTGAAGCTTTCTTT
14	NA	TRBV24-1	TRBJ2-3	NA	CATSERTSTDTQYF	TGTGCCACCAGTGAAAGAACTAGCACAGATACGCAGTATTTT
13	TRBD2	TRBV7-2	TRBJ2-7	NA	CASSLGTIIEQYF	TGTGCCAGCAGCCTTGGGACTATAATCGAGCAGTACTTC
16	TRBD1	TRBV4-3	TRBJ2-3	NA	CASSHGGTGGADTQYF	TGCGCCAGCAGCCACGGAGGGACAGGGGGTGCGGATACGCAGTATTTT
15	NA	TRBV6-2/TRBV6-3	TRBJ2-2	NA	CASSRRVRDTGELFF	TGTGCCAGCAGCCGCAGGGTTAGGGACACCGGGGAGCTGTTTTTT
14	NA	TRBV5-1	TRBJ2-5	NA	CASSLGSTEETQYF	TGCGCCAGCAGCTTGGGGTCTACAGAAGAGACCCAGTACTTC
16	TRBD1	TRBV15	TRBJ1-1	NA	CATSSTSDRGNTEAFF	TGTGCCACCAGCTCGACTTCGGACAGGGGGAACACTGAAGCTTTCTTT
15	NA	TRBV29-1	TRBJ2-5	NA	CSVRTRFDRSETQYF	TGCAGCGTTCGGACCCGCTTCGACAGGTCAGAGACCCAGTACTTC
17	TRBD2	TRBV18	TRBJ2-1	NA	CASSPPISGRVDNEQFF	TGTGCCAGCTCACCCCCGATTTCCGGGAGGGTTGACAATGAGCAGTTCTTC
14	NA	TRBV18	TRBJ1-6	once	CASSPLRVDSPLHF	TGTGCCAGCTCACCTCTCAGGGTTGATTCACCCCTCCACTTT
16	NA	TRBV3-1/TRBV3-2	TRBJ2-3	NA	CASSDPRAGATDTQYF	TGTGCCAGCAGCGACCCAAGGGCGGGGGCCACAGATACGCAGTATTTT
14	NA	TRBV5-1	TRBJ1-1	NA	CASNRGWANTEAFF	TGCGCCAGCAACCGAGGGTGGGCGAACACTGAAGCTTTCTTT
16	TRBD1	TRBV19	TRBJ2-1	few	CASSIVSGTGINEQFF	TGTGCCAGTAGTATAGTTTCCGGGACAGGGATCAATGAGCAGTTCTTC
18	TRBD2	TRBV11-3	TRBJ2-1	NA	CASSLGAAGAPSYNEQFF	TGTGCCAGCAGCTTAGGGGCCGCGGGAGCTCCCTCCTACAATGAGCAGTTCTTC
12	NA	TRBV28	TRBJ1-2	NA	CASSKQGNGYTF	TGTGCCAGCAGTAAGCAGGGGAACGGCTACACCTTC
15	TRBD1	TRBV6-6	TRBJ1-2	NA	CASSYQDRDHYGYTF	TGTGCCAGCAGTTACCAGGACAGGGATCACTATGGCTACACCTTC
16	NA	TRBV25-1	TRBJ1-1	NA	CASSSWAGSGNTEAFF	TGTGCCAGCAGCTCATGGGCGGGCAGCGGGAACACTGAAGCTTTCTTT
14	NA	TRBV11-2	TRBJ2-2	medium-sized	CASSLTANTGELFF	TGTGCCAGCAGCTTAACAGCGAACACCGGGGAGCTGTTTTTT
13	TRBD1	TRBV10-1	TRBJ2-7	NA	CASPGTETYEQYF	TGCGCCAGCCCCGGGACAGAAACCTACGAGCAGTACTTC
14	NA	TRBV6-5	TRBJ1-5	NA	CASNREGSRQPQHF	TGTGCCAGCAACAGGGAGGGATCGAGACAGCCCCAGCATTTT
15	TRBD2	TRBV3-1/TRBV3-2	TRBJ2-3	few	CASSYVAGGTDTQYF	TGTGCCAGCAGTTACGTAGCGGGAGGGACAGATACGCAGTATTTT
15	NA	TRBV4-2	TRBJ1-2	few	CASSQAVRDIHGYTF	TGTGCCAGCAGCCAAGCTGTGAGGGACATCCATGGCTACACCTTC
12	NA	TRBV28	TRBJ1-1	NA	CASWRKNTEAFF	TGTGCCAGCTGGAGGAAGAACACTGAAGCTTTCTTT
13	TRBD1	TRBV10-2	TRBJ1-2	NA	CASSESNRGSYTF	TGCGCCAGCAGTGAGTCGAACAGGGGGAGCTACACCTTC
15	NA	TRBV7-2	TRBJ2-3	NA	CASSLVSGVTDTQYF	TGTGCCAGCAGCTTAGTGTCGGGAGTCACAGATACGCAGTATTTT
16	TRBD1	TRBV10-1	TRBJ2-1	NA	CASSESNRGFYNEQFF	TGCGCCAGCAGTGAGTCAAACAGGGGGTTCTACAATGAGCAGTTCTTC
14	NA	TRBV5-4	TRBJ1-6	NA	CASSFGGSDSPLHF	TGTGCCAGCAGCTTTGGGGGCTCGGATTCACCCCTCCACTTT
18	TRBD2	TRBV15	TRBJ2-2	NA	CATSRASLAGANTGELFF	TGTGCCACCAGCAGAGCCTCCCTAGCGGGGGCGAACACCGGGGAGCTGTTTTTT